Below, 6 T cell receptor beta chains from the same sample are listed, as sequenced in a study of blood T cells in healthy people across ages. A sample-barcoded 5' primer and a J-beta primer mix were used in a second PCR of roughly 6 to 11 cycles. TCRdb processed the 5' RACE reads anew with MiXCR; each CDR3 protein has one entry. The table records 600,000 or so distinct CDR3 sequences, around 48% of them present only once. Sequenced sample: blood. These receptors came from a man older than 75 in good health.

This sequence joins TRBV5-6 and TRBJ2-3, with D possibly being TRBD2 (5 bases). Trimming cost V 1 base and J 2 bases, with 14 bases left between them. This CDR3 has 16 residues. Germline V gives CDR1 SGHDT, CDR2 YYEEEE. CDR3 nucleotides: TGTGCCAGCAGCTTGACAGCGGAACGTAACACAGATACGCAGTATTTT. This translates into CASSLTAERNTDTQYF.

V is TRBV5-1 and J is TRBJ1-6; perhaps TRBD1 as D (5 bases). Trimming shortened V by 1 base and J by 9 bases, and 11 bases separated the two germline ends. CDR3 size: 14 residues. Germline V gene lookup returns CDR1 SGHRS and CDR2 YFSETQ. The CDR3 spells CASSLSRGFSPLHF. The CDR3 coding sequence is TGCGCCAGCAGCTTGAGTAGGGGCTTTTCACCCCTCCACTTT.

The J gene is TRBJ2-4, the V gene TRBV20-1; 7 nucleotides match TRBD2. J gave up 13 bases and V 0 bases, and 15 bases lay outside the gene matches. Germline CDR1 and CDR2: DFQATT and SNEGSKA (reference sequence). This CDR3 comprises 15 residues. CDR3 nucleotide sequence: TGCAGTGCTAGAGATCTTGCTAGCGGTCCTGAGGAGCAGTACTTC. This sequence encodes CSARDLASGPEEQYF.

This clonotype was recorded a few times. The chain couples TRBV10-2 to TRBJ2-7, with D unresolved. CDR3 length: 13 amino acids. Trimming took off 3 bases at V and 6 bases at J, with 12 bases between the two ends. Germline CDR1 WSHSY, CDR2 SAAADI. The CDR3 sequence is CASSEGLPSEQYF. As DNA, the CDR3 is TGCGCCAGCAGTGAAGGATTACCCTCCGAGCAGTACTTC.

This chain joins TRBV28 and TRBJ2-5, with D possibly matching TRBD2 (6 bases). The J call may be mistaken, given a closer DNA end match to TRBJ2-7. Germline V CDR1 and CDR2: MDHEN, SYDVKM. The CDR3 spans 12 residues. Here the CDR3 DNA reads TGTGCCAGTTTGGGGGGAGCGGACGAGCAGTACTTC. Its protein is CASLGGADEQYF.

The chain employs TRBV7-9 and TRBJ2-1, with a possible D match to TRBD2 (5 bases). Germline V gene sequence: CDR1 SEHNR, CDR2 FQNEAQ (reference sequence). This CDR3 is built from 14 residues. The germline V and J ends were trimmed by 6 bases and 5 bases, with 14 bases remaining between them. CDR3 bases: TGTGCCAGCAGTTTAAGCGGCAAGCACAATGAGCAGTTCTTC. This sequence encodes CASSLSGKHNEQFF.